One and the same sample provided the 14 T cell receptor beta chains below, sequenced in a study of cytomegalovirus exposure and HLA in healthy donors. PCR employed 60 Vbeta and 13 Jbeta primers. TCRdb keeps only in-frame clones here, not all; method: immunoSEQ multiplex PCR. The table includes approximately 110,000 clones, over 65% detected once. The sample was PBMCs. The receptor set was obtained from a woman in her late teens or twenties in good health and CMV-seronegative.

This sequence joins TRBV7-2 and TRBJ1-1, with D unresolved. This CDR3 contains 15 residues. Germline V lookup: CDR1 SGHTA, CDR2 FQGNSA. The ends were cut back, 1 base at V and 0 bases at J, with 9 bases in the middle. The CDR3 coding sequence is TGTGCCAGCAGCTTAGGGGCTTCAGTGAACACTGAAGCTTTCTTT. Translation gives CASSLGASVNTEAFF.

This clone has only a few counts. V and J are TRBV6-1 and TRBJ1-5, with D perhaps TRBD1 (6 bases). The germline V and J ends were trimmed by 3 bases and 12 bases, with 12 bases remaining between them. The germline gives CDR1 MNHNS, CDR2 SASEGT. CDR3 length equals 12 residues. For the CDR3, the DNA is TGTGCCAGCAGTGAGTCCCCAGGGGTCCAGCATTTT. It specifies CASSESPGVQHF.

The chain carries TRBV7-9 and TRBJ1-3; 8 nucleotides align to TRBD1. The length of the CDR3 is 15 residues. V shed 4 bases, J shed 3 bases, and the junction held 5 bases outside the gene matches. Germline CDR1 and CDR2: SEHNR and FQNEAQ (reference sequence). The CDR3 region is CASSSRQGFGNTIYF. CDR3 in DNA: TGTGCCAGCAGCTCCCGACAGGGGTTTGGAAACACCATATATTTT.

The chain is built from TRBV4-3 and TRBJ2-1; D call uncertain. V lost 0 bases, J lost 4 bases, and 13 bases lay in between. This CDR3 region has 16 residues. Germline values: CDR1 LGHNA, CDR2 YSLEER. The DNA for the CDR3 is TGCGCCAGCAGCCAAGATGGATCTAGTCGGTACAATGAGCAGTTCTTC. It translates to CASSQDGSSRYNEQFF.

The rearrangement links TRBV5-1 to TRBJ2-2, with 8 bases aligning to TRBD1. Losses at the gene ends were 3 bases for V and 6 bases for J; bases not matched to a gene: 7. The CDR3 totals 15 residues. The V gene's germline CDR1 is SGHRS and CDR2 YFSETQ. CDR3 amino acids: CASSWTGSGPGELFF. Here the CDR3 DNA reads TGCGCCAGCAGCTGGACAGGGTCTGGGCCCGGGGAGCTGTTTTTT.

CDR3 coding DNA: TGTGCCAGCAGCCCCGACAATGGGCACAATTCACCCCTCCACTTT. Encoded protein: CASSPDNGHNSPLHF. The chain carries TRBV11-2 and TRBJ1-6; no clear D gene. The ends were cut back, 5 bases at V and 7 bases at J, with 15 bases in the middle. CDR1 is SGHAT, CDR2 FQNNGV, per germline. The CDR3 has 15 residues.

The chain combines TRBV7-9 with TRBJ1-1; 7 bases are a match to TRBD1. V trimming: 4 bases; J trimming: 3 bases; junction bases outside the gene matches: 5. The CDR3 totals 14 residues. Germline loops: CDR1 SEHNR, CDR2 FQNEAQ (reference sequence). The CDR3, as DNA: TGTGCCAGCAGCTCGACAGGGTGGGACACTGAAGCTTTCTTT. Translating gives CASSSTGWDTEAFF.

This chain joins TRBV27 and TRBJ1-5; 12 bases are a match to TRBD1. The CDR3 spans 15 residues. CDR1 MNHEY and CDR2 SMNVEV come from the germline V gene (reference sequence). Germline trimming cut 5 bases from V and 4 bases from J; bases unmatched to any gene: 3. The CDR3 spells CASSPGQGANQPQHF. The CDR3 DNA sequence: TGTGCCAGCAGTCCGGGACAGGGGGCTAATCAGCCCCAGCATTTT.

The chain has TRBV27 and TRBJ1-2, with D possibly TRBD1 on 5 matching bases. Deletions cut 3 bases from V and 10 bases from J, with 12 bases between. This CDR3 has 12 residues. Germline V gene sequence: CDR1 MNHEY, CDR2 SMNVEV (reference sequence). CDR3 sequence reads: CASSFSGRDYTF. Here the CDR3 DNA reads TGTGCCAGCAGTTTTTCAGGGAGGGACTACACCTTC.

The CDR3 region has the DNA TGTGCCAGTAAACAGGGACTAGCGGGACCCTACGAGCAGTACTTC. It translates to CASKQGLAGPYEQYF. This chain uses TRBV19 with TRBJ2-7; 13 bases are a match to TRBD2. The length of the CDR3 is 15 residues. Trimming cost V 7 bases and J 2 bases; bases outside gene matches: 5. Germline V gene lookup returns CDR1 LNHDA and CDR2 SQIVND (reference sequence).

The chain uses TRBV5-6 and TRBJ2-1, with TRBD2 as a possible D gene (11 bases). In germline, CDR1 is SGHDT, CDR2 YYEEEE. V gave up 3 bases and J gave up 5 bases, with 27 bases separating them. This CDR3 contains 19 residues. This chain's CDR3 is CASSWGQGIAGGKDNEQFF. The CDR3 region has the DNA TGTGCCAGCAGCTGGGGACAGGGGATAGCGGGAGGGAAAGACAATGAGCAGTTCTTC.

The CDR3 DNA reads as TGTGCCAGTAGTAACAGGGGGAACACAGATACGCAGTATTTT. Residues: CASSNRGNTDTQYF. This chain uses TRBV19 with TRBJ2-3, with 8 bases matching TRBD1. The CDR3 length is 14 residues. Germline-derived CDR1 and CDR2 are LNHDA and SQIVND (reference sequence). J gave up 2 bases and V 4 bases, and 2 bases lay outside the gene matches. Full variable domain (rest looked up from reference TRBV19 and TRBJ2-3): DGGITQSPKYLFRKEGQNVTLSCEQNLNHDAMYWYRQDPGQGLRLIYYSQIVNDFQKGDIAEGYSVSREKKESFPLTVTSAQKNPTAFYLCASSNRGNTDTQYFGPGTRLTVL.

The rearrangement joins TRBV18 to TRBJ1-5, with 11 nucleotides matching TRBD1. The CDR3 is made up of 15 amino acids. CDR1 and CDR2 (germline): KGHSH, LQKENI. V shed 3 bases and J 5 bases; nucleotides not matched to a gene: 3. CDR3 loop: CASSPVGQGDQPQHF. CDR3 nucleotide sequence: TGTGCCAGCTCACCGGTGGGACAGGGGGATCAGCCCCAGCATTTT. Filled out from reference TRBV18 and TRBJ1-5, the complete variable domain reads NAGVMQNPRHLVRRRGQEARLRCSPMKGHSHVYWYRQLPEEGLKFMVYLQKENIIDESGMPKERFSAEFPKEGPSILRIQQVVRGDSAAYFCASSPVGQGDQPQHFGDGTRLSIL.

The CDR3 region is CASSFDSSTDTQYF. The CDR3 DNA sequence: TGTGCCAGCAGCTTTGACTCTAGCACAGATACGCAGTATTTT. The V and J genes are TRBV5-4 and TRBJ2-3; no reliable D call. Trimming removed 2 bases at V and 0 bases at J, with 7 bases between. Germline lookup yields CDR1 SGHNT and CDR2 YYREEE (reference sequence). The CDR3 extends over 14 amino acids.